The subject of this entry is one T cell receptor beta chain. Its antigen is still unknown. No per-base quality is available; no much larger clone lies one base away. Different DNA sequences within this sample yield the same CDR3. This sample is part of a study of cytomegalovirus exposure and HLA in healthy donors (dated by TCRdb to 2017 to 2019). Some background on the complete study: An earlier analysis of several hundred of the donors reported about 260 Gb of sequence data and 100 million to 120 million unique TCR beta sequences obtained from about 179 million T cells. An early release covering roughly 640 HLA-typed donors comprised about 290 gigabases of sequencing data and 65 million to 100 million unique TCR sequences. In addition to the first cohort of roughly 700 subjects, a separate validation cohort of under 150 different subjects was used. The later analysis used no new phenotypic data to find candidate immune exposures, relying instead on TCR beta sequences and their occurrence across donors. The study aimed to test whether signatures of past pathogen exposure could be identified by cataloging public T cell receptors. An earlier analysis of some 500 of the donors used high-throughput TCR beta sequencing to judge whether each TCR beta V gene segment behaved as functional or pseudogenic. Among some 400 genotyped donors of the cohort, an average of roughly 230,000 unique TCR beta nucleotide sequences was sequenced per donor, of which 15% to 20% were non-productive. To predict cytomegalovirus infection status, the study brought together high-throughput TCR immunosequencing, statistical association of individual TCRs with disease status, and machine learning. A later analysis re-examined previously published TCR beta repertoires from 500 to 700 donors and added high-resolution HLA genotyping to investigate patterns of TCR occurrence. In a later genetic analysis, genome-wide SNP genotypes for about 65% of the 666 donors were used, and that subset was treated as a discovery cohort. Five DR-DQ haplotypes were treated as single units for association and clustering because of strong linkage in the cohort. Class I and class II HLA loci were covered by the typing at four-digit resolution. Every discovery cohort repertoire had been produced on one sequencing platform. The number of typed donors differed by locus: about 620-640 for A, B, C, DRB1 and DQB1; some 540 for DQA1; 606 for DPA1; and some 470 for DPB1. The T cell repertoires of some 670 subjects were profiled by immunosequencing and related to cytomegalovirus serostatus. Of the roughly 400 genotyped donors, approximately 80% fell in the genetic ancestry cluster associated with self-reported Caucasian donors. Alongside the repertoire data, information on donor age, sex, ethnicity and CMV serostatus was compiled.

What the authors observed across the whole study: Roughly uniform sequencing depth across donors was assumed in presence/absence analyses, although this assumption may not hold. According to a later genetic analysis, donors in an Asian-associated ancestry cluster had fewer N-insertions in productive TCRs than the roughly 670-donor mean. A later analysis found that most CMV-associated TCR beta chains appeared HLA-restricted, with HLA associations seemingly driven largely by CMV exposure. A group of highly shared sequence variants was considered likely to be a technical artifact of the sequencing pipeline. Because counts were too low, seventeen rarely observed V segments, including chromosome 9 orphons, were excluded from the earlier analysis of under 650 of the donors. A total of roughly 160 TCR beta chains were listed by the study as associated with cytomegalovirus. A further reported finding was that TCR beta sequences accurately predicted the HLA-A and HLA-B alleles for most subjects in the first cohort. This cohort had only TCR beta chains sequenced, and the lack of alpha or paired-chain data limited which features could be detected. Correlated functional status among segregating V segments might reflect linkage disequilibrium, but an unknown experimental factor could not be ruled out. In vitro tests confirmed that three of the cytomegalovirus-associated TCR beta chains recognize cytomegalovirus antigens. Because HLA typing was unavailable for some donors at each locus, only the typed subset was used in association tests. A later analysis reported that several top co-occurrence clusters appeared linked to parvovirus B19, influenza, CMV and Epstein-Barr virus. A later analysis found that TCR association rates varied across HLA loci, with DRB1 alleles showing the most associated TCRs and HLA-C alleles the fewest. A later analysis found that HLA-associated TCR beta chains were more clonally expanded and had lower generation probabilities than equally common non-associated chains. Strong co-occurrence of HLA alleles, especially DR and DQ, made assigning TCR associations to individual alleles difficult. While some public TCRs were present in many individuals, most TCR sequences turned up only very rarely across donors. CMV serostatus was the only immune exposure information available for the cohort. An association between a missense DCLRE1C variant and V-gene and J-gene trimming of TCR beta chains was found in a later genetic analysis and replicated in an independent cohort. In a later analysis, about 16,000 TCR beta sequences were associated with specific HLA alleles at a false discovery rate of 0.05. It was suggested by the authors that the approach could potentially be generalized to other disease states and immunological phenotypes. The classifier was reported to diagnose cytomegalovirus status with high specificity and sensitivity in both the original and validation cohorts. In an earlier analysis of 587 of the donors, most TCR beta V segments appeared in productive rearrangements about 87% or about 30% of the time, broadly matching IMGT annotations.

The cohort comprised 710 or so healthy bone marrow donors. Cohort members were all nominally healthy when sampled, although unrecorded immune exposures were likely present. The donor was CMV seronegative and belonged to the group of several hundred seronegative cohort members. A peripheral blood sample was collected from each donor, and TCR beta sequencing was performed on peripheral blood mononuclear cells. The Qiagen DNeasy Blood Extraction Kit was used to extract genomic DNA from the blood cell samples. The library relied on the immunoSEQ multiplex PCR assay. A mixture of 60 forward primers for TCR Vbeta segments and 13 reverse primers for TCR Jbeta segments was used in the multiplex PCR. Amplification of the CDR3 region of rearranged TCR beta genes was performed with a multiplex PCR assay on genomic DNA. The amplified TCR beta libraries were sequenced on the Illumina HiSeq System as 87-base-pair reads. The paper's processing steps were these. In a later analysis, approximately 74 million unique TCR beta chains were counted across the roughly 670 repertoires, and some 10 million of these chains were shared by at least two donors. A nearest-neighbor algorithm error-corrected the raw reads and collapsed the reads into unique sequences, merging closely related sequences to remove PCR and sequencing errors. Alignment of CDR3 sequences to IMGT reference sequences was used to assign V, D and J gene segments. For a sequence to be retained, a match of at least six nucleotides to both a V gene segment and a J gene segment was required. Rearrangements were classified as productive when the CDR3 lacked stop codons and remained in frame with V and J, and all other rearrangements were classified as non-productive. CDR3 was defined according to IMGT convention as the region running from the second conserved V-encoded cysteine to the conserved J-encoded phenylalanine. The earlier analysis of 587 of the donors excluded sequences that lacked an unambiguous match to a single V gene segment. In an earlier analysis of several hundred of the donors, a V segment was called functional when productive rearrangements were above 56.7%, and segregating when the standard deviation between donors exceeded 5%. To diagnose cytomegalovirus status from the catalog of TCR beta chain sequences, a statistical classification framework was built. In a later analysis, TCR nucleotide sequences were compared against IMGT/GENE-DB human TR gene sequences so that V and J genes could be assigned. The TCRdist pipeline was used in a later analysis to assign CDR3 sequences and most-parsimonious VDJ recombination scenarios. In a later analysis, each TCR beta chain was defined by its CDR3 amino acid sequence together with its V-gene family, and reads lacking a unique V-gene family were excluded. In a later analysis, a few hundred highly shared, low-generation-probability nucleotide sequences were removed to address suspected cross-contamination and a sequencing artifact. For each public chain, a later analysis derived a clonal expansion index from normalized ranks of inferred template counts within each repertoire. In a later analysis, generation probabilities were computed using a VDJ recombination model fitted to out-of-frame rearrangements, and the results were checked against IGoR. A later analysis scored TCR-TCR, TCR-HLA and TCR-CMV co-occurrence with hypergeometric tests, applying a repertoire-size bias correction to TCR pairs. A later analysis estimated false discovery rates by permuting HLA or CMV assignments 20 times. In a later analysis, co-occurring TCRs were grouped using DBSCAN, and TCRdist sequence similarity was added for clustering within HLA-allele-positive subsets. Repertoires with fewer than 30,000 or more than 120,000 public chains were left out of co-occurrence clustering, as were five repertoires with anomalous nucleotide sharing. The clones in this table, taken by TCRdb from immuneACCESS, are in-frame only. Not every clone is retained; where verified, under half of the shortfall comes from an unresolved V gene, and the cause of the rest is unknown. Clone size and V and J calls were adopted from that table, with D and trimming inferred from the DNA. This sample has hundreds of thousands of clones in its table, and 60% to 80% of those were observed once. Roughly 1.9% of the sample goes to the ten largest clones.

The TCR comes from a man aged 18-30 years in good health and CMV-seronegative. The sequencing input was PBMCs.

The CDR3 in this case is CASSLAGENTIYF. The DNA reads as follows: TGCGCCAGCAGCTTGGCAGGGGAAAACACCATATATTTT. The chain employs TRBV5-1 and TRBJ1-3; TRBD1 is perhaps the D gene, given 6 matching bases. Its CDR3 holds 13 amino acids, cysteine through phenylalanine. The kept DNA is CDR3 alone, 39 bases in frame from the first base. Trimming costs V 0 bases and J 6 bases, and their ends lie 7 bases apart. The germline V gene yields SGHRS for CDR1 and YFSETQ for CDR2.